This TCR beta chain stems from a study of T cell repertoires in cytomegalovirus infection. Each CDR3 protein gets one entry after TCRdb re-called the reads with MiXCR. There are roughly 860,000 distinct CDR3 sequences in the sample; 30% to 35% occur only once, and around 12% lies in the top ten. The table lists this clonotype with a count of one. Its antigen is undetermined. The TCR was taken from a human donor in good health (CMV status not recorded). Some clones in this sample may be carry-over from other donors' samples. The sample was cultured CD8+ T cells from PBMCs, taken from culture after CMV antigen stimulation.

The CDR3 spells CSARPPAAGRFYEQYF. Here the CDR3 DNA reads TGCAGTGCTAGACCCCCTGCGGCAGGGAGATTCTACGAGCAGTACTTC. V gene TRBV20-1 combines with J gene TRBJ2-7; D may match TRBD1 or TRBD2 (5 bases each). CDR1 and CDR2 from the germline V gene are DFQATT and SNEGSKA (reference sequence). Trimming took off 2 bases at V and 3 bases at J, with 20 bases between the two ends. This CDR3 spans 16 amino acids.